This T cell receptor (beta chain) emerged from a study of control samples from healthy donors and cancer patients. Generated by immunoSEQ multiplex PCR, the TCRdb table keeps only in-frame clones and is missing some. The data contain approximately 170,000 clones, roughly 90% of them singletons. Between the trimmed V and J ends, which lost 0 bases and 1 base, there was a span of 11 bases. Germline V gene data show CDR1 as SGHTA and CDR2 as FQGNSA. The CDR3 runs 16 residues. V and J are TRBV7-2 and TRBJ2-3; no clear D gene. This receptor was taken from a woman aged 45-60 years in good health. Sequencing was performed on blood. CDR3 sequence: CASSLAPTPGTDTQYF. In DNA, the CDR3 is TGTGCCAGCAGCTTAGCGCCCACGCCGGGCACAGATACGCAGTATTTT.